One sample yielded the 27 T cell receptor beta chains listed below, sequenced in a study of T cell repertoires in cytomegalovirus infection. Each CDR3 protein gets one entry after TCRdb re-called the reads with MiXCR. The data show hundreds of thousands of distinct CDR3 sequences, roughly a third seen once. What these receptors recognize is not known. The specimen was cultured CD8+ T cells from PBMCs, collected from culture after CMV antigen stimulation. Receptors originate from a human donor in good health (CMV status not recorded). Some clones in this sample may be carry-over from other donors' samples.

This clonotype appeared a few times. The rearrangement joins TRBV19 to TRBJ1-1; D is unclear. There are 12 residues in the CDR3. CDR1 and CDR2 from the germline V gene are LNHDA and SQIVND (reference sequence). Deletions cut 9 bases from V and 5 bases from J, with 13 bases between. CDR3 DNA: TGTGCCAGCCGGGCCACGGGGACTGAAGCTTTCTTT. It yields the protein CASRATGTEAFF.

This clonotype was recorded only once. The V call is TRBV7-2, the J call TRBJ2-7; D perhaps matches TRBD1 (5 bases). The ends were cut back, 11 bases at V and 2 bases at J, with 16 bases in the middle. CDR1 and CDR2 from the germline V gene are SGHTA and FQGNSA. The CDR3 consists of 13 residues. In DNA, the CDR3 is TGTGCCGACAGCCTCGGGCCAACCTACGAGCAGTACGTC. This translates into CADSLGPTYEQYV.

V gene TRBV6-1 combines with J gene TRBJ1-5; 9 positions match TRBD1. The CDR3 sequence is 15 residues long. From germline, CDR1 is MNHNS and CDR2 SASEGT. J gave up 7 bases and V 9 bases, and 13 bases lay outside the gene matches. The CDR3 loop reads CARGGQGPSDQPQHF. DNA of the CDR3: TGTGCCAGAGGGGGACAGGGACCGTCAGACCAGCCCCAGCATTTT.

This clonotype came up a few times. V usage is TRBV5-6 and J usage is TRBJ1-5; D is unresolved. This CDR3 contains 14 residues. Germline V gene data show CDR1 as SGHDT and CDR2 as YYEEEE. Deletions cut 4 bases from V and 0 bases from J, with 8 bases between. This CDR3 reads CASSLSHSNQPQHF. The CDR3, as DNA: TGTGCCAGCAGCCTTTCTCATAGCAATCAGCCCCAGCATTTT.

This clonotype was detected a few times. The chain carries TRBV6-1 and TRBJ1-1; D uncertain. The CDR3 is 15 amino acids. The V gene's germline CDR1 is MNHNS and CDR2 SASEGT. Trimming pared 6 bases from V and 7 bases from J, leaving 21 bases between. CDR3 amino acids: CASRSFQSADGEAFF. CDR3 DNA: TGTGCCAGCAGAAGTTTCCAGTCGGCTGACGGTGAAGCTTTCTTT.

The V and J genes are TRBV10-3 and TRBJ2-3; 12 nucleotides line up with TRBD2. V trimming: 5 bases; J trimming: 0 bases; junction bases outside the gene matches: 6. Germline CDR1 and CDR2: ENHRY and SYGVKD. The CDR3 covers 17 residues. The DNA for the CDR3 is TGTGCCATCAGTCCGGGACTAGCGGGTGCTAGCACAGATACGCAGTATTTT. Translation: CAISPGLAGASTDTQYF.

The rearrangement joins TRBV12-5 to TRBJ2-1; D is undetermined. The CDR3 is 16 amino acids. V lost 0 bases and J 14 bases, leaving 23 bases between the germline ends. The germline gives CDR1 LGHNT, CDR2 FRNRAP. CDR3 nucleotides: TGTGCTAGTGGTTTGGTACTCCGGCCGCCGAATTTCGTGGAGTTCTTC. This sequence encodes CASGLVLRPPNFVEFF.

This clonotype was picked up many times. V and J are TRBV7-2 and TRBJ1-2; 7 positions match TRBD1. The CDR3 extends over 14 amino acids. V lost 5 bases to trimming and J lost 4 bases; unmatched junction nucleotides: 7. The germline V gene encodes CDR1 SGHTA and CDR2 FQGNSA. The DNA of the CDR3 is TGTGCCAGCAGCCCCGGACAGGCACTCTATGGCTACACCTTC. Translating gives CASSPGQALYGYTF.

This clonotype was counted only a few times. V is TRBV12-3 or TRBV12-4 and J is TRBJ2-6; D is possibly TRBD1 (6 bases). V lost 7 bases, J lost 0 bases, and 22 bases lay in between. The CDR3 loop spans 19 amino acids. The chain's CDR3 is CASTFSVVGANSGANVLTF. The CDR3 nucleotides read TGTGCCAGCACCTTTTCGGTGGTGGGGGCGAACTCTGGGGCCAACGTCCTGACTTTC.

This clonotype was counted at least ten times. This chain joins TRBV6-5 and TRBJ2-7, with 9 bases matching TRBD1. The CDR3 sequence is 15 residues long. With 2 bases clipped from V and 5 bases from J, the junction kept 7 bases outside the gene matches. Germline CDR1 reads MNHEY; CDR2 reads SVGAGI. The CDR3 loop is CASSYTSTGGDEQYF. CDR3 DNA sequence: TGTGCCAGCAGTTACACGTCGACAGGGGGGGACGAGCAGTACTTC.

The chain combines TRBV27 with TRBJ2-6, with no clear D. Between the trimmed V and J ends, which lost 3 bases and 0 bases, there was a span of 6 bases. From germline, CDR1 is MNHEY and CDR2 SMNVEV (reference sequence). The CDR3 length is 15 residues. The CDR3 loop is CASSFGVSGANVLTF. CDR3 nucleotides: TGTGCCAGCAGTTTCGGAGTCTCTGGGGCCAACGTCCTGACTTTC.

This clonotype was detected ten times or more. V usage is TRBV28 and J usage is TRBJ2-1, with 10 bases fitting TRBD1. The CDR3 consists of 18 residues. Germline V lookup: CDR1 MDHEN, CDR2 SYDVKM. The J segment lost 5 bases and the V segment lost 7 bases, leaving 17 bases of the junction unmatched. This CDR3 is CASTRNRDRGWGDNEQFF. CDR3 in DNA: TGTGCCAGCACCCGCAACCGGGACAGGGGCTGGGGGGACAATGAGCAGTTCTTC. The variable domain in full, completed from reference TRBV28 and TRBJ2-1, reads DVKVTQSSRYLVKRTGEKVFLECVQDMDHENMFWYRQDPGLGLRLIYFSYDVKMKEKGDIPEGYSVSREKKERFSLILESASTNQTSMYLCASTRNRDRGWGDNEQFFGPGTRLTVL.

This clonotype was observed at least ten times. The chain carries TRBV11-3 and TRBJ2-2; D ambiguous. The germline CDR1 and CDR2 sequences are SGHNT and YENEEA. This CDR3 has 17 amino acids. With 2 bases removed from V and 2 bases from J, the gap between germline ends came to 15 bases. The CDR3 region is CASSLRSRTANTGELFF. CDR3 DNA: TGTGCCAGCAGCTTAAGGTCCCGGACGGCCAACACCGGGGAGCTGTTTTTT.

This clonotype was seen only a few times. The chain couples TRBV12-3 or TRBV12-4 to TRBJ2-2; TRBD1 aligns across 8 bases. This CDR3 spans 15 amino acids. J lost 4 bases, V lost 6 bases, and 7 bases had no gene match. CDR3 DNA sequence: TGTGCCAGCAGCCCAGGGGGCCTTAGCACCGGGGAGCTGTTTTTT. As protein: CASSPGGLSTGELFF.

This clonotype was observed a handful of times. For the CDR3, the DNA is TGCGCCAGCAGCCAAGAGGGGCTAGCAGCAAACACAGATACGCAGTATTTT. Translating it yields CASSQEGLAANTDTQYF. The chain recombines TRBV4-3 with TRBJ2-3; D is tentatively TRBD1 or TRBD2 (5 bases each). The CDR3 totals 17 residues. V lost 0 bases and J lost 2, with 15 bases in between. Germline V gene lookup returns CDR1 LGHNA and CDR2 YSLEER.

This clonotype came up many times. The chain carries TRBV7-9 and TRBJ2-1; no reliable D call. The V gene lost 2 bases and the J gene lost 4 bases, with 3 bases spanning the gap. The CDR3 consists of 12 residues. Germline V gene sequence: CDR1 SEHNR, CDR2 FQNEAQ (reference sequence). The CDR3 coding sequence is TGTGCCAGCAGCTTATTGTACAATGAGCAGTTCTTC. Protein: CASSLLYNEQFF.

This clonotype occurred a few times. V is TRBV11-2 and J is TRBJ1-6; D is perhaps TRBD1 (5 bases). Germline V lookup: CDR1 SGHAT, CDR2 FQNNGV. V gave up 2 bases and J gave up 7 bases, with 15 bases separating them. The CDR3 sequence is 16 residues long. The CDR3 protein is CASSLHAMSGNSPLHF. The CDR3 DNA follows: TGTGCCAGCAGCTTACACGCAATGTCAGGGAATTCACCCCTCCACTTT.

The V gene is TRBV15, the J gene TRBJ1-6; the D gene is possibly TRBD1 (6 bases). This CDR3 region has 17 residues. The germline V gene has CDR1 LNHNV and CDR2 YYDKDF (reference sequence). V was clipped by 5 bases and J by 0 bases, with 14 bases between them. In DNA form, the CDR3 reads TGTGCCACCAGCCCCGACAGGTCGTTCTCCTATAATTCACCCCTCCACTTT. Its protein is CATSPDRSFSYNSPLHF.

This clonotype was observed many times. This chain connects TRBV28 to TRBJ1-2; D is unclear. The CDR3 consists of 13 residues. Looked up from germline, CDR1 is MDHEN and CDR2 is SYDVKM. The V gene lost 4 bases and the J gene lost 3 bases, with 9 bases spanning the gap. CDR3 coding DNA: TGTGCCAGCAGTTCTCCGGGTTACTATGGCTACACCTTC. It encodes CASSSPGYYGYTF.

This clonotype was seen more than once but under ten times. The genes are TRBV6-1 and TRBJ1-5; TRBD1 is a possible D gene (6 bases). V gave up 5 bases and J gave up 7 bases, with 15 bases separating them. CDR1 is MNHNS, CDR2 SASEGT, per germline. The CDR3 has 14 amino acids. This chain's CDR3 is CASSRTQGQQPQHF. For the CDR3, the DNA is TGTGCCAGCAGTCGCACACAGGGACAACAGCCCCAGCATTTT.

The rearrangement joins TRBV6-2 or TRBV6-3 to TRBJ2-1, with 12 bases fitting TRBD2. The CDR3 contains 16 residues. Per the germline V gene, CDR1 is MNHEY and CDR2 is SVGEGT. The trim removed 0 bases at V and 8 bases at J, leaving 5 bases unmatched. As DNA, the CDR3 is TGTGCCAGCAGTTACTCGAGCCTAGCGGGGGGGCATGAGCAGTTCTTC. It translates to CASSYSSLAGGHEQFF.

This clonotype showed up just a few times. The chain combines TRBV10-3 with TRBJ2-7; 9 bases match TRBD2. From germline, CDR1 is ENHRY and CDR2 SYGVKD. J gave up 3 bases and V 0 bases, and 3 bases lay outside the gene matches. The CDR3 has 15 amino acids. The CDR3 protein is CAISESFSGGYEQYF. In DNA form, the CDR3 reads TGTGCCATCAGTGAGTCGTTTAGCGGGGGCTACGAGCAGTACTTC.

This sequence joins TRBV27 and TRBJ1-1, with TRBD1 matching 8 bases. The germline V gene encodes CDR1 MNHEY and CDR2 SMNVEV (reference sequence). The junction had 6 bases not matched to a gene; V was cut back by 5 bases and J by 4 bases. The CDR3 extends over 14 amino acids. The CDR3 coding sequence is TGTGCCAGCAGTGCAGGGGGCGCGGGCACTGAAGCTTTCTTT. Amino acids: CASSAGGAGTEAFF.

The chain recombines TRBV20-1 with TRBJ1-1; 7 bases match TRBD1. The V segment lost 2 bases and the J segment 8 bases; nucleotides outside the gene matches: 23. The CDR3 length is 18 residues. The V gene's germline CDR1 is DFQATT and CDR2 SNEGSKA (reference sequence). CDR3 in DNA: TGCAGTGCTAGAAGCACCGGGACAGACGGGGAAGTGACCCGAGAAGCTTTCTTT. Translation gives CSARSTGTDGEVTREAFF.

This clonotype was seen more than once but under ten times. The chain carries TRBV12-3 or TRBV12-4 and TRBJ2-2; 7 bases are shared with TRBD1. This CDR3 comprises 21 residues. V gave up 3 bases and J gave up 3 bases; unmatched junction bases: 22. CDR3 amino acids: CASSFWVPGQKPRKDTGELFF. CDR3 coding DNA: TGTGCCAGCAGTTTTTGGGTCCCGGGACAGAAACCCCGAAAAGACACCGGGGAGCTGTTTTTT.

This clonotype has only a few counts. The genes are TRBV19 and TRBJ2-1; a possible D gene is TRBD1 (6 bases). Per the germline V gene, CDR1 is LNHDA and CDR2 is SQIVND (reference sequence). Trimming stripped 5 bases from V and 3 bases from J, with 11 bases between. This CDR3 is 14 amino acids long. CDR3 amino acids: CASSPDSFYNEQFF. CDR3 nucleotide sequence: TGTGCCAGTAGTCCGGACAGCTTCTACAATGAGCAGTTCTTC.

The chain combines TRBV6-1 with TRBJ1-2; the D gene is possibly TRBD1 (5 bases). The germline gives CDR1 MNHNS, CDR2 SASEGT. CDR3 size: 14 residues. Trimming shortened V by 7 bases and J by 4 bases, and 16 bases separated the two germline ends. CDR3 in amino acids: CASKLLQGRYGYTF. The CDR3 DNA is TGTGCCAGCAAGCTTCTTCAGGGCCGCTATGGCTACACCTTC.